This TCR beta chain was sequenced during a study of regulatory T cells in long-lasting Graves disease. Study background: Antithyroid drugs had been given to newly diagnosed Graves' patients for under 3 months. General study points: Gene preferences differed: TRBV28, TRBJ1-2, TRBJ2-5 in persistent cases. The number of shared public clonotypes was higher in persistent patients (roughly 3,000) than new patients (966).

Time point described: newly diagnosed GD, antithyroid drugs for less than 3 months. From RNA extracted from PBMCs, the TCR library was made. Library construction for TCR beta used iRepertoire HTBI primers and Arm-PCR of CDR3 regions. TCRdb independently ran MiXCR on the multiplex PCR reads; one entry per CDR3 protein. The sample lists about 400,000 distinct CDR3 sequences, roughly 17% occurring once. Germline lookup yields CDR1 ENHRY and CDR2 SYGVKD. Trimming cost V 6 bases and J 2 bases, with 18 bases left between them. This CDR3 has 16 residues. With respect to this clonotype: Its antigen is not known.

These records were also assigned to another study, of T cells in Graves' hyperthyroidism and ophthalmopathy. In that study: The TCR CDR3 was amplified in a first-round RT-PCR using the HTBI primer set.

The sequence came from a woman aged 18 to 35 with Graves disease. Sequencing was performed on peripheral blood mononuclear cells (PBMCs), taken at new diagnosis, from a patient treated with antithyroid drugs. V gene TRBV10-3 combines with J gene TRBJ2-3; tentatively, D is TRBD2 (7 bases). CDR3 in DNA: TGTGCCATCAGGCACGGGGGGCCAGCCAACACAGATACGCAGTATTTT. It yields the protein CAIRHGGPANTDTQYF.